This is a list of T cell receptor beta chains from one sample in a study of vaccination and CD4 T cells after COVID-19. TCRdb re-called the PCR reads with MiXCR, one entry per CDR3 protein. The table has around 21,000 distinct CDR3 sequences, under 80% seen once; the top ten hold roughly 8.3%. What these receptors recognize is not known. Sequenced input: CD4+ T cells from blood, cultured in vitro. These receptors came from a human donor who had recovered from COVID-19. Each CDR3 is given with its conserved first and last residue.

CDR3aa	v_gene	j_gene
CASSLGGSDTQYF	TRBV27	TRBJ2-3
CASSPGGARNTGELFF	TRBV11-3	TRBJ2-2
CSVRGRSYEQYF	TRBV20-1	TRBJ2-7
CASSLAWEPNQPQHF	TRBV7-9	TRBJ1-5
CSAAPTGLTDTQYF	TRBV20-1	TRBJ2-3
CATGRVHSGNTIYF	TRBV15	TRBJ1-3
CASSETRTASKPDTQYF	TRBV10-1	TRBJ2-3
CASSQGDGTGRQPQHF	TRBV4-2	TRBJ1-5
CAARGALSYEQYF	TRBV6-1	TRBJ2-7
CASSLPLARTETQYF	TRBV12-3/TRBV12-4	TRBJ2-5
CASSIPGGDTQYF	TRBV19	TRBJ2-3
CASRGSNNSPLHF	TRBV28	TRBJ1-6
CASRGGGDQPQHF	TRBV6-1	TRBJ1-5
CATSRPTSGRSEQFF	TRBV15	TRBJ2-1
CASSLSRLAGGLNPGYEQYF	TRBV27	TRBJ2-7
CASRGGGISTDSTDTQYF	TRBV6-1	TRBJ2-3
CASSRTGGSYEQYF	TRBV7-2	TRBJ2-7
CASRVWVDQPQHF	TRBV27	TRBJ1-5
CSAPDTDTQYF	TRBV20-1	TRBJ2-3
CSAREGRMRATEAFF	TRBV20-1	TRBJ1-1
CASSLTTTWQYF	TRBV12-3/TRBV12-4	TRBJ2-7
CASSLTPGQGINEQFF	TRBV28	TRBJ2-1
CASSLDYRDTQYF	TRBV7-2	TRBJ2-3
CASSLVGSRRAFF	TRBV7-2	TRBJ1-1
CASSFGGMNTEAFF	TRBV5-8	TRBJ1-1
CASSLRGQGFGTDTQYF	TRBV5-5	TRBJ2-3
CASSLTGGNQPQHF	TRBV7-3	TRBJ1-5
CAWSSSFYGYTF	TRBV30	TRBJ1-2
CASSPALGTEAFF	TRBV7-3	TRBJ1-1
CASSLAGPQSRNEQYF	TRBV27	TRBJ2-7
CAWSGDLNSPLHF	TRBV30	TRBJ1-6
CASSSLSGTEAFF	TRBV7-2	TRBJ1-1
CSSGIGNTIYF	TRBV19	TRBJ1-3
CASSTTGFYGYTF	TRBV19	TRBJ1-2
CATPLGTLVSMGQPQHF	TRBV7-9	TRBJ1-5
CASSQGTRGGYYNSPLHF	TRBV4-2	TRBJ1-6
CATSETRDKPQHF	TRBV24-1	TRBJ1-5
CASSYSSSAHENIQYF	TRBV6-2/TRBV6-3	TRBJ2-4
CASILGTSRRDTQYF	TRBV4-1	TRBJ2-3
CASSLGTAYGYTF	TRBV7-9	TRBJ1-2
CASSPTVAGARDTQYF	TRBV27	TRBJ2-3